One and the same sample provided the 29 T cell receptor beta chains below, sequenced in a study of cytomegalovirus exposure and HLA in healthy donors. This PCR relied on a set of 60 Vbeta primers and 13 Jbeta primers. Repertoires were generated with immunoSEQ multiplex PCR, while TCRdb's copy carries only in-frame clones and drops some. The sample includes about 90,000 clones, more than 65% seen only once; the top ten take around 15%. The sequenced material came from PBMCs. These receptors originate from a woman in her late teens or twenties in good health and CMV-seropositive.

V is TRBV5-4 and J is TRBJ2-1; the D gene is possibly TRBD2 (5 bases). Trimming shortened V by 4 bases and J by 8 bases, and 16 bases separated the two germline ends. CDR1 is SGHNT and CDR2 is YYREEE in the germline V gene (reference sequence). The CDR3 contains 14 residues. The CDR3 DNA reads as TGTGCCAGCAGCCCCGGGAAGGTGACCGATGAGCAGTTCTTC. Residues: CASSPGKVTDEQFF.

This chain links TRBV5-1 with TRBJ2-5; 10 bases line up with TRBD2. The V gene's germline CDR1 is SGHRS and CDR2 YFSETQ. CDR3 length equals 18 residues. Trimming removed 0 bases from V and 5 bases from J; junction bases left unmatched: 13. The CDR3 loop is CASSLALASGSGGETQYF. The CDR3 DNA follows: TGCGCCAGCAGCTTGGCCCTGGCTAGCGGGAGCGGGGGCGAGACCCAGTACTTC.

This clone was seen only once. This chain links TRBV10-3 with TRBJ2-1; TRBD2 matches 13 bases. CDR1 and CDR2 (germline): ENHRY, SYGVKD. This CDR3 comprises 16 residues. V was clipped by 0 bases and J by 4 bases; unmatched bases: 0. As DNA, the CDR3 is TGTGCCATCAGTGAGTCACTAGCGGGAGGGTACAATGAGCAGTTCTTC. As protein: CAISESLAGGYNEQFF.

The rearrangement uses TRBV5-6 and TRBJ1-2; D remains unclear. CDR1 is SGHDT and CDR2 is YYEEEE in the germline V gene. With 4 bases removed from V and 9 bases from J, the gap between germline ends came to 16 bases. This CDR3 contains 13 residues. The CDR3 spells CASSPVGGVSYTF. The CDR3 region has the DNA TGTGCCAGCAGCCCTGTGGGCGGGGTAAGCTACACCTTC.

This clone has a single count. This chain joins TRBV10-3 and TRBJ2-5; TRBD1 matches at 9 bases. The J call may be in error: the DNA end matches TRBJ2-7 better. Germline V gene data show CDR1 as ENHRY and CDR2 as SYGVKD. The CDR3 consists of 15 residues. CDR3 residues: CAISESDRGRGEQYF. The CDR3 nucleotides are TGTGCCATCAGTGAGTCTGACAGGGGGAGAGGCGAGCAGTACTTC.

The chain carries TRBV9 and TRBJ2-1; 8 bases match TRBD2. The CDR3 is made up of 15 amino acids. After removal of 3 bases from V and 4 bases from J, the junction contained 6 bases not matched to a gene. Germline V gives CDR1 SGDLS, CDR2 YYNGEE. The CDR3 sequence is CASSASGTSYNEQFF. The CDR3 bases are TGTGCCAGCAGCGCTTCCGGGACTAGTTACAATGAGCAGTTCTTC.

V usage is TRBV5-6 and J usage is TRBJ1-1; 8 bases map to TRBD1. Germline V gene data show CDR1 as SGHDT and CDR2 as YYEEEE. The CDR3 runs to 14 residues. V lost 3 bases to trimming and J lost 6 bases; unmatched junction nucleotides: 7. DNA for the CDR3: TGTGCCAGCAGCTCCGTGGACAGGGACTCTGAAGCTTTCTTT. Amino acids: CASSSVDRDSEAFF.

The chain carries TRBV9 and TRBJ1-1; D call uncertain. V was pared by 0 bases and J by 1 base, with 7 bases between. CDR1 is SGDLS and CDR2 is YYNGEE in the germline V gene. This CDR3 comprises 14 residues. CDR3: CASSVDAGNTEAFF. CDR3 bases: TGTGCCAGCAGCGTAGATGCCGGGAACACTGAAGCTTTCTTT.

The chain links TRBV28 to TRBJ2-6; 7 positions agree with TRBD1. CDR1 and CDR2 (germline): MDHEN, SYDVKM. V lost 3 bases and J lost 0; bases outside the gene matches: 8. CDR3 size: 18 residues. The CDR3 loop is CASSFRVRGPSGANVLTF. The CDR3 DNA follows: TGTGCCAGCAGTTTTCGAGTAAGGGGGCCCTCTGGGGCCAACGTCCTGACTTTC.

This chain joins TRBV7-2 and TRBJ2-7; 7 nucleotides line up with TRBD1. V lost 2 bases, J lost 1 base, and 8 bases stayed unmatched. Germline CDR1 and CDR2: SGHTA and FQGNSA. The CDR3 runs to 16 residues. The CDR3 DNA is TGTGCCAGCAGCTTATCATTTAAACAGGGGTCCTACGAGCAGTACTTC. As protein: CASSLSFKQGSYEQYF. Drawing the rest from reference TRBV7-2 and TRBJ2-7, the complete variable domain is GAGVSQSPSNKVTEKGKDVELRCDPISGHTALYWYRQSLGQGLEFLIYFQGNSAPDKSGLPSDRFSAERTGGSVSTLTIQRTQQEDSAVYLCASSLSFKQGSYEQYFGPGTRLTVT.

The chain employs TRBV6-1 and TRBJ2-5, with TRBD2 identical over 14 bases. Germline assignment: CDR1 MNHNS and CDR2 SASEGT. J gave up 5 bases and V 4 bases, and 3 bases lay outside the gene matches. This CDR3 region has 15 residues. CDR3 amino acids: CASSGLAGGIETQYF. The CDR3 bases are TGTGCCAGCAGTGGACTAGCGGGAGGGATTGAGACCCAGTACTTC.

A few counts support this clone. The chain joins TRBV5-4 to TRBJ2-3; tentatively, D is TRBD2 (7 bases). CDR3 length equals 16 residues. The V gene's germline CDR1 is SGHNT and CDR2 YYREEE (reference sequence). V gave up 0 bases and J gave up 8 bases, with 19 bases separating them. The CDR3 here is CASSLAEGGRKSTQYF. The CDR3 region has the DNA TGTGCCAGCAGCTTGGCCGAGGGGGGGCGAAAATCTACGCAGTATTTT.

This sequence joins TRBV11-1 and TRBJ2-7; D is perhaps TRBD1 (6 bases). The CDR3 contains 14 residues. With 5 bases removed from V and 0 bases from J, the gap between germline ends came to 11 bases. Per the germline V gene, CDR1 is SGHAT and CDR2 is FQDESV (reference sequence). The CDR3 sequence: CASSKGQRSYEQYF. Written as DNA, the CDR3 is TGTGCCAGCAGCAAGGGACAACGCTCCTACGAGCAGTACTTC.

This clone was detected only once. The chain recombines TRBV29-1 with TRBJ2-3; maybe TRBD1 (5 bases). V gave up 3 bases and J gave up 0 bases, with 7 bases separating them. CDR1 and CDR2 (germline): SQVTM, ANQGSEA. This CDR3 is built from 13 residues. The CDR3 bases are TGCAGCGTTGACAGGGCAAGCACAGATACGCAGTATTTT. This gives the protein CSVDRASTDTQYF.

This clone was counted ten times or more. The chain is built from TRBV5-1 and TRBJ1-1, with 8 bases lining up with TRBD1. The trim removed 4 bases at V and 0 bases at J, leaving 8 bases unmatched. CDR1 SGHRS and CDR2 YFSETQ come from the germline V gene. The CDR3 totals 16 residues. CDR3 DNA sequence: TGCGCCAGCAGCCCCGACCGGACAGGGATGAACACTGAAGCTTTCTTT. Amino acids: CASSPDRTGMNTEAFF. Full variable domain (rest looked up from reference TRBV5-1 and TRBJ1-1): KAGVTQTPRYLIKTRGQQVTLSCSPISGHRSVSWYQQTPGQGLQFLFEYFSETQRNKGNFPGRFSGRQFSNSRSEMNVSTLELGDSALYLCASSPDRTGMNTEAFFGQGTRLTVV.

In nucleotides, the CDR3 is TGTGCCAGCCAGGCCCGGGACAGGGGTTCCCTTTCCTACAATGAGCAGTTCTTC. Residues: CASQARDRGSLSYNEQFF. The chain joins TRBV7-9 to TRBJ2-1; 10 bases fit TRBD1. V was pared by 8 bases and J by 1 base, with 14 bases of the junction left unmatched. CDR1 SEHNR and CDR2 FQNEAQ come from the germline V gene (reference sequence). This CDR3 is built from 18 residues.

This clone has just one count. The V call is TRBV27, the J call TRBJ2-1, with D tentatively TRBD1 (7 bases). The germline gives CDR1 MNHEY, CDR2 SMNVEV (reference sequence). V lost 6 bases and J lost 2, with 11 bases in between. There are 14 residues in the CDR3. CDR3: CASSRGRPYNEQFF. In nucleotides, the CDR3 is TGTGCCAGCAGCAGGGGGAGGCCCTACAATGAGCAGTTCTTC.

The V and J genes are TRBV5-4 and TRBJ2-5; 7 bases map to TRBD2. The junction had 9 bases not matched to a gene; V was cut back by 0 bases and J by 10 bases. The CDR3 length is 14 residues. Germline CDR1 is SGHNT and CDR2 is YYREEE (reference sequence). The CDR3 DNA follows: TGTGCCAGCAGCTTGGGGCCGGGGGGTAGGGACCAGTACTTC. Translated: CASSLGPGGRDQYF.

The chain links TRBV6-6 to TRBJ1-2, with 8 bases matching TRBD1. Germline loops: CDR1 MNHNY, CDR2 SVGAGI (reference sequence). Trimming cost V 6 bases and J 7 bases; bases outside gene matches: 4. CDR3 length equals 12 residues. CDR3 DNA sequence: TGTGCCAGCAGCGCCGACAGGGGTGGCTACACCTTC. This sequence encodes CASSADRGGYTF.

This chain uses TRBV7-9 with TRBJ2-2; tentative D call: TRBD2 (5 bases). This CDR3 has 16 residues. V lost 5 bases, J lost 4 bases, and 17 bases lay in between. CDR1 and CDR2 from the germline V gene are SEHNR and FQNEAQ (reference sequence). CDR3 coding DNA: TGTGCCAGCAGCCACACAGCGGTCCTAGGCACCGGGGAGCTGTTTTTT. The encoded protein is CASSHTAVLGTGELFF. Filled out from reference TRBV7-9 and TRBJ2-2, the complete variable domain reads DTGVSQNPRHKITKRGQNVTFRCDPISEHNRLYWYRQTLGQGPEFLTYFQNEAQLEKSRLLSDRFSAERPKGSFSTLEIQRTEQGDSAMYLCASSHTAVLGTGELFFGEGSRLTVL.

The chain employs TRBV6-6 and TRBJ2-1; the D gene is possibly TRBD2 (6 bases). CDR1 is MNHNY and CDR2 is SVGAGI in the germline V gene (reference sequence). This CDR3 spans 12 amino acids. Between the trimmed V and J ends, which lost 3 bases and 15 bases, there was a span of 15 bases. The CDR3 DNA reads TGTGCCAGCAGTTATGGAGGGGTACAGCCGTTCTTC. Protein: CASSYGGVQPFF.

The rearrangement uses TRBV20-1 and TRBJ2-1; no clear D gene. V was clipped by 1 base and J by 6 bases, with 4 bases between them. The germline gives CDR1 DFQATT, CDR2 SNEGSKA (reference sequence). This CDR3 spans 11 amino acids. CDR3 nucleotide sequence: TGCAGTGCTAGAGCAGGCAATGAGCAGTTCTTC. It codes for CSARAGNEQFF.

This rearrangement joins TRBV12-5 to TRBJ2-1, with D perhaps matching TRBD2 (6 bases). Trimming cost V 2 bases and J 7 bases, with 9 bases left between them. From germline, CDR1 is LGHNT and CDR2 FRNRAP. CDR3 length: 13 amino acids. The CDR3 loop reads CASGLSGTNEQFF. The CDR3 bases are TGTGCTAGTGGTTTGTCGGGGACTAATGAGCAGTTCTTC.

The chain employs TRBV7-2 and TRBJ1-5, with D perhaps TRBD1 (6 bases). The germline V gene has CDR1 SGHTA and CDR2 FQGNSA. The CDR3 extends over 15 amino acids. Between the trimmed V and J ends, which lost 4 bases and 3 bases, there was a span of 13 bases. DNA of the CDR3: TGTGCCAGCAGCTCACAGGGAGGGGTCAATCAGCCCCAGCATTTT. Amino acids: CASSSQGGVNQPQHF. Looking up the rest from reference TRBV7-2 and TRBJ1-5 gives the full variable domain: GAGVSQSPSNKVTEKGKDVELRCDPISGHTALYWYRQSLGQGLEFLIYFQGNSAPDKSGLPSDRFSAERTGGSVSTLTIQRTQQEDSAVYLCASSSQGGVNQPQHFGDGTRLSIL.

The chain employs TRBV19 and TRBJ1-3, with a weak D call TRBD1 (5 bases). The CDR3 runs to 12 residues. Deletions cut 8 bases from V and 11 bases from J, with 16 bases between. Germline V gene data show CDR1 as LNHDA and CDR2 as SQIVND (reference sequence). The CDR3 spells CASSPGPVAIYF. In DNA, the CDR3 is TGTGCCAGTTCCCCAGGGCCCGTCGCCATATATTTT.

The V call is TRBV19, the J call TRBJ1-2; 8 positions match TRBD1. Trimming took 6 bases from V and 2 from J; bases not matched to a gene: 11. From germline, CDR1 is LNHDA and CDR2 SQIVND (reference sequence). The CDR3 spans 16 residues. CDR3 sequence: CASSRGEDRGNYGYTF. DNA for the CDR3: TGTGCCAGTAGCAGGGGTGAAGACAGGGGAAACTATGGCTACACCTTC.

As to this clone: The sample has other DNA sequences that encode this CDR3 too. CDR3 in amino acids: CASSPDRGGNQPQHF. The CDR3 coding sequence is TGTGCCAGCTCACCGGACAGGGGGGGCAATCAGCCCCAGCATTTT. The V call is TRBV18, the J call TRBJ1-5; 10 bases are shared with TRBD1. With 3 bases clipped from V and 2 bases from J, the junction kept 1 base outside the gene matches. The CDR3 length is 15 residues. Germline CDR1 KGHSH, CDR2 LQKENI.

This clone was seen only a few times. The CDR3 sequence: CASSSGALGADTQYF. CDR3 sequence (DNA): TGTGCCAGCAGCTCTGGAGCCCTAGGGGCAGATACGCAGTATTTT. The chain combines TRBV11-3 with TRBJ2-3, with a possible D match to TRBD1 (5 bases). The germline V gene has CDR1 SGHNT and CDR2 YENEEA. The CDR3 consists of 15 residues. V was clipped by 4 bases and J by 4 bases, with 15 bases between them.

Only a few counts were recorded for this clone. The chain carries TRBV19 and TRBJ2-7, with 8 bases that match TRBD2. V lost 5 bases and J lost 6; bases outside the gene matches: 12. The CDR3 totals 15 residues. The germline gives CDR1 LNHDA, CDR2 SQIVND (reference sequence). CDR3 amino acids: CASSVLAGLEGEQYF. The CDR3 DNA sequence: TGTGCCAGTAGTGTCTTAGCGGGGTTAGAAGGCGAGCAGTACTTC.